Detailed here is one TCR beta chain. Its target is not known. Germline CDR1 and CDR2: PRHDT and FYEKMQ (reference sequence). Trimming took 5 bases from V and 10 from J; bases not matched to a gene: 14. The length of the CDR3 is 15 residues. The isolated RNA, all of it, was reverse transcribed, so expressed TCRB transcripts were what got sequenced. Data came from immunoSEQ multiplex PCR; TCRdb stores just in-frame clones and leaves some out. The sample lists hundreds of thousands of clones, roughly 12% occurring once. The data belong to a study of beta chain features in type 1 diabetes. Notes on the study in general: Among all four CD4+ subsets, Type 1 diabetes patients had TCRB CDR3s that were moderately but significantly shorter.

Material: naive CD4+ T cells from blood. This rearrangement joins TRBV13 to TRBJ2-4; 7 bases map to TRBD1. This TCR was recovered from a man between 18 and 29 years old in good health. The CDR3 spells CASSRRDSWDGIQYF. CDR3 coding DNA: TGTGCCAGCAGCCGTAGGGACAGTTGGGATGGGATTCAGTACTTC.